This TCR beta chain was retrieved from a study of early T cells in non-severe SARS-CoV-2 infection. Study-wide background: The sequenced material was bulk RNA from unsorted whole blood, and its chains were unpaired. Study-wide points: Using VDJdb, the matching emphasized anti-spike CD8 responses while missing private and CD4 specificities.

Individual cDNA molecules received unique molecular identifiers during library preparation. TCRdb reprocessed the 5' RACE reads with MiXCR, giving one entry per CDR3 protein. This table holds roughly 80,000 distinct CDR3 sequences, roughly 16% found once. Remarks on this clonotype: Its antigen is still unknown.

The CDR3 is 13 amino acids. V gave up 4 bases and J gave up 4 bases, with 8 bases separating them. Germline V lookup: CDR1 ENHRY, CDR2 SYGVKD. Sample: whole blood. The V gene is TRBV10-3, the J gene TRBJ1-3, with D maybe TRBD1 (5 bases). This TCR derives from an adult who was a healthcare worker with PCR-confirmed SARS-CoV-2 infection or an uninfected control (not recorded which). CDR3 nucleotide sequence: TGTGCCATCAGTGGACAGAAGGGAAACACCATATATTTT. Translation: CAISGQKGNTIYF.